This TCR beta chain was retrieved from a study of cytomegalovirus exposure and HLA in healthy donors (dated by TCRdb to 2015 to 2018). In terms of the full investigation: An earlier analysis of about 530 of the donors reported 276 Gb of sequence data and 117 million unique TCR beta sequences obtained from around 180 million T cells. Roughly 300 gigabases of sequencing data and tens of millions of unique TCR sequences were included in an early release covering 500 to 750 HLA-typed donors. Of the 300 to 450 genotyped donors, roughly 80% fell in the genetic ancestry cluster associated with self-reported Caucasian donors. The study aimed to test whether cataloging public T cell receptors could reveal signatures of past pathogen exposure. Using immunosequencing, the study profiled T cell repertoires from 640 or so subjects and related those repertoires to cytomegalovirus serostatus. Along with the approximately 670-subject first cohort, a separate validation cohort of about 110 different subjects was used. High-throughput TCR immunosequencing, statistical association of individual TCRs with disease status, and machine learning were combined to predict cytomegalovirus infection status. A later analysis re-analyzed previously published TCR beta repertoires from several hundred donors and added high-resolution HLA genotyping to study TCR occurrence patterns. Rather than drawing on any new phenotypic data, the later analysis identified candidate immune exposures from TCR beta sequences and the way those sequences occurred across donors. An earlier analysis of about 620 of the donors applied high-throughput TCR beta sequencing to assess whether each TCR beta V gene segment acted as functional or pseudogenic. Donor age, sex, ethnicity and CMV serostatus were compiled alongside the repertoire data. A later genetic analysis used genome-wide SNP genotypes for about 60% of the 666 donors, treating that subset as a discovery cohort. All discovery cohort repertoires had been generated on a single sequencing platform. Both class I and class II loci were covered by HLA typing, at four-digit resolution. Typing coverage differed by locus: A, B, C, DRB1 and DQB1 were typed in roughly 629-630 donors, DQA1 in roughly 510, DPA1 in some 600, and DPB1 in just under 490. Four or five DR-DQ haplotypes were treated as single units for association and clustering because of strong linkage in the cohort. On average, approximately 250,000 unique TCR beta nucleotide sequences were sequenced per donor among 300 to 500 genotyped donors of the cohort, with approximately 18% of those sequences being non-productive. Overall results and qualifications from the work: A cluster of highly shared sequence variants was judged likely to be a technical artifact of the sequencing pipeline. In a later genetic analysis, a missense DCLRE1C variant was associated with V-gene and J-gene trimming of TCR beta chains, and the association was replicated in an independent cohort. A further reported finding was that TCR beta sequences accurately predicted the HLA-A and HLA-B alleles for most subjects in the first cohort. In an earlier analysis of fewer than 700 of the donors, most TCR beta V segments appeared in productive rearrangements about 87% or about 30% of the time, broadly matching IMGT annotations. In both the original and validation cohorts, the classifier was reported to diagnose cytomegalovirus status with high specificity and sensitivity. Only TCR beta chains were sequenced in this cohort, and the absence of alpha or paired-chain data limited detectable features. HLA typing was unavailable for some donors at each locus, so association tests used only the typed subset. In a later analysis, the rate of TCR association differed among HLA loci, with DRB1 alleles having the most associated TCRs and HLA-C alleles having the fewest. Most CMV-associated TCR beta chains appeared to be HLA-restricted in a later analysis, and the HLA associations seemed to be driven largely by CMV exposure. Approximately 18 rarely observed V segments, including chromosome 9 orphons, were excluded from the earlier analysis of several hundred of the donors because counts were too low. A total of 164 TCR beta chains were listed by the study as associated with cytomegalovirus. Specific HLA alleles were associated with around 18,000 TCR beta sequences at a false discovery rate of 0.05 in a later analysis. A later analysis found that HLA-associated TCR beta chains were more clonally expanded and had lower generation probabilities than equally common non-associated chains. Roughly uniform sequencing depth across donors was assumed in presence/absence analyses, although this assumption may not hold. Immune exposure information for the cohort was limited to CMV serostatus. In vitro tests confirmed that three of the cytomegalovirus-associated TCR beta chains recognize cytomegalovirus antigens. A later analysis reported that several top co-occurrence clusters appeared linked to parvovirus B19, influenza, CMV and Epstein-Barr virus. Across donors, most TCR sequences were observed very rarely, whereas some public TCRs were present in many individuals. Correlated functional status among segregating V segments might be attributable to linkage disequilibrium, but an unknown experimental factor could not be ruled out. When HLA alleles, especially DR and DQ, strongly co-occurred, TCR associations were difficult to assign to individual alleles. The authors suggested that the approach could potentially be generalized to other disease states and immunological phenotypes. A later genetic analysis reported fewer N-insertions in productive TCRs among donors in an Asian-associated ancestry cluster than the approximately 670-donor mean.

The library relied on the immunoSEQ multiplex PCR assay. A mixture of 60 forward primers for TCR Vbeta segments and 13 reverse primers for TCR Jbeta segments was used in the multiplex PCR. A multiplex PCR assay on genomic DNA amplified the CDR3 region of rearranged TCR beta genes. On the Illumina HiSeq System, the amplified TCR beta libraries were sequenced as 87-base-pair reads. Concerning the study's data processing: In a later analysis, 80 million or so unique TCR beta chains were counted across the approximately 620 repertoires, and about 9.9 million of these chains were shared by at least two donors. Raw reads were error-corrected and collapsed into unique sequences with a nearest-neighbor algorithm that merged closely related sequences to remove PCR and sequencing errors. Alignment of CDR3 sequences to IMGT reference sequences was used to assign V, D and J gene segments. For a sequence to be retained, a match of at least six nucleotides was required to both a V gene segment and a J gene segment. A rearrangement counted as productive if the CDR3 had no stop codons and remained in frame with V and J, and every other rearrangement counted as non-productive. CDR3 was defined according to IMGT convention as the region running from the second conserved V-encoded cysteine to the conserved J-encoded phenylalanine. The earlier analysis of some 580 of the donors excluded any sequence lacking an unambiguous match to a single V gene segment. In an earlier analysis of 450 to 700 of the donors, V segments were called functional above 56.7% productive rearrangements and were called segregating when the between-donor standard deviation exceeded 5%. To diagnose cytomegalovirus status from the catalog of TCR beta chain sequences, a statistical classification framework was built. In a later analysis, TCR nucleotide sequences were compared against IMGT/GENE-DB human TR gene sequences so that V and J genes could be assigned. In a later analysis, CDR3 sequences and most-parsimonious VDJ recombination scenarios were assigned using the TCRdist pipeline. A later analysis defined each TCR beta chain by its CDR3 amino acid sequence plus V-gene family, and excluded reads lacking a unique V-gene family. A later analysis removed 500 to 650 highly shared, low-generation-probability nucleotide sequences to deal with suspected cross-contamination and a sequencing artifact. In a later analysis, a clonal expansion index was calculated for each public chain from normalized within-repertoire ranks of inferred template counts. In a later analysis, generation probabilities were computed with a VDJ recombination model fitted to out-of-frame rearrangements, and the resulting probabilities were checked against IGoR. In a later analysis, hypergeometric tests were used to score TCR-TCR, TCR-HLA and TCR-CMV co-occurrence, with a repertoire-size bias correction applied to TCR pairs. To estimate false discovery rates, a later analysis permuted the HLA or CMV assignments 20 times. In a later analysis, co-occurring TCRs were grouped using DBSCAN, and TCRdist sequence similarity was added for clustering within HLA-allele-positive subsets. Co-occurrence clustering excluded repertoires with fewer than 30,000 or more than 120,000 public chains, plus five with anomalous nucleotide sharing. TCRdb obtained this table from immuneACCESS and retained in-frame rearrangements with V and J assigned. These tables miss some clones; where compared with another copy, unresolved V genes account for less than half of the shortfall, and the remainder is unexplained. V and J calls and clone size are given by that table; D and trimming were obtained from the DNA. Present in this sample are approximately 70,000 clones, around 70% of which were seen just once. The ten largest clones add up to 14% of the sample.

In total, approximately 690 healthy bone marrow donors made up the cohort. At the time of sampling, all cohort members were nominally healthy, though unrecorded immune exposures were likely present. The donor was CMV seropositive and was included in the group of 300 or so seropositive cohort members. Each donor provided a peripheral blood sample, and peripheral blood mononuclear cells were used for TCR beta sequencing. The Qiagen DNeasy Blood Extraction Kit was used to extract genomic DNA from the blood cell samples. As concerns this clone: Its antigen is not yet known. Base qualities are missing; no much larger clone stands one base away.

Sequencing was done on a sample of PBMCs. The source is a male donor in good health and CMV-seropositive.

The DNA reads TGTGCCAGCAGCTGGGACTGGAATGAGCAGTTCTTC. Its translation is CASSWDWNEQFF. Rearrangement joined TRBV7-9 to TRBJ2-1; 6 matching bases give a weak D call of TRBD2. CDR1 and CDR2 are read off the germline V gene (reference sequence) as SEHNR and FQNEAQ. Trimming takes 4 bases from V and 7 bases from J, and the germline ends sit 8 bases apart. The CDR3, cysteine through phenylalanine, is 12 amino acids long. Only the CDR3 part of the read is kept: 36 bases, read in frame from the first base.